The 18 T cell receptor beta chains given below trace back to one sample, sequenced in a study of shared clonotypes between healthy human individuals. TCRdb keeps only in-frame clones here, not all; method: immunoSEQ multiplex PCR. In the table there are 2 million to 3 million clones, 90% to 95% of which are singletons. The sequenced material came from naive CD4+ T cells from PBMCs. Specified subset: CD45RA+ positively selected. These TCRs come from a man between 18 and 29 years old in good health. Some clones in this sample may be carry-over from other donors' samples.

The V and J genes are TRBV5-1 and TRBJ2-3; TRBD1 might be the D (6 bases). Germline loops: CDR1 SGHRS, CDR2 YFSETQ. Trimming left V 4 bases short and J 4 bases short, with 13 bases between. There are 14 residues in the CDR3. The CDR3 DNA follows: TGCGCCAGCAGCCGAACAGGGCCCCCAGATACGCAGTATTTT. Encoded protein: CASSRTGPPDTQYF.

A single count supports this clone. The V gene is TRBV7-2, the J gene TRBJ2-1; D call uncertain. Germline loops: CDR1 SGHTA, CDR2 FQGNSA. The CDR3 is 13 amino acids. Between the trimmed V and J ends, which lost 5 bases and 5 bases, there was a span of 10 bases. The CDR3 bases are TGTGCCAGCAGCCCTGGTCGGGACAATGAGCAGTTCTTC. It encodes CASSPGRDNEQFF. Variable domain in full (rest from reference TRBV7-2 and TRBJ2-1): GAGVSQSPSNKVTEKGKDVELRCDPISGHTALYWYRQSLGQGLEFLIYFQGNSAPDKSGLPSDRFSAERTGGSVSTLTIQRTQQEDSAVYLCASSPGRDNEQFFGPGTRLTVL.

This clone was seen just once. The V gene is TRBV4-1, the J gene TRBJ1-4; D not certain. V lost 4 bases and J 3 bases, leaving 9 bases between the germline ends. The CDR3 has 14 amino acids. The germline V gene has CDR1 MGHRA and CDR2 YSYEKL. CDR3 in amino acids: CASSRSGPNEKLFF. The CDR3 nucleotides read TGCGCCAGCAGCCGATCAGGTCCTAATGAAAAACTGTTTTTT.

V gene TRBV7-7 combines with J gene TRBJ2-1; D gene unclear. The germline V and J ends were trimmed by 1 base and 6 bases, with 13 bases remaining between them. CDR3 length: 15 amino acids. The V gene's germline CDR1 is SSHAT and CDR2 FNYEAQ (reference sequence). The CDR3 spells CASSLGSGTFNEQFF. CDR3 DNA sequence: TGTGCCAGCAGCTTAGGTAGTGGAACATTCAATGAGCAGTTCTTC.

This clone was observed a single time. The same CDR3 also results from other DNA sequences found in this sample. V and J are TRBV18 and TRBJ2-3, with no clear D. Germline CDR1 and CDR2: KGHSH and LQKENI. Trimming removed 3 bases from V and 6 bases from J, with 10 bases in between. The CDR3 spans 13 residues. The CDR3, as DNA: TGTGCCAGCTCACCTCGAGGCGAGGATACGCAGTATTTT. This translates into CASSPRGEDTQYF.

The CDR3 nucleotides read TGCGCCAGCAGCCAACAGGGTGTCAATCAGCCCCAGCATTTT. As protein: CASSQQGVNQPQHF. This chain joins TRBV4-1 and TRBJ1-5; D might be TRBD1 (5 bases). The CDR3 has 14 residues. CDR1 MGHRA and CDR2 YSYEKL come from the germline V gene. Trimming cost V 2 bases and J 3 bases, with 8 bases left between them.

CDR3 loop: CASSLKALSLDNEQFF. CDR3 nucleotides: TGTGCCAGCAGTCTGAAGGCTCTCTCTCTAGACAATGAGCAGTTCTTC. This chain joins TRBV27 and TRBJ2-1; D is unclear. The CDR3 consists of 16 residues. Trimming stripped 5 bases from V and 5 bases from J, with 19 bases between. The V gene's germline CDR1 is MNHEY and CDR2 SMNVEV (reference sequence).

This chain joins TRBV7-9 and TRBJ2-6, with 12 bases fitting TRBD1. After removal of 4 bases from V and 1 base from J, the junction contained 5 bases not matched to a gene. The CDR3 spans 18 residues. CDR1 is SEHNR and CDR2 is FQNEAQ in the germline V gene (reference sequence). CDR3 loop: CASSSPGQGASGANVLTF. The CDR3 nucleotides read TGTGCCAGCAGCTCACCGGGACAGGGGGCGTCTGGGGCCAACGTCCTGACTTTC. The full variable domain, rest sourced from reference TRBV7-9 and TRBJ2-6, is DTGVSQNPRHKITKRGQNVTFRCDPISEHNRLYWYRQTLGQGPEFLTYFQNEAQLEKSRLLSDRFSAERPKGSFSTLEIQRTEQGDSAMYLCASSSPGQGASGANVLTFGAGSRLTVL.

The rearrangement uses TRBV18 and TRBJ1-3, with D unclear. Trimming took off 5 bases at V and 8 bases at J, with 16 bases between the two ends. Looked up from germline, CDR1 is KGHSH and CDR2 is LQKENI. CDR3 size: 14 residues. DNA for the CDR3: TGTGCCAGCTCAGAGAGTCCTTCGCTAGACACCATATATTTT. Encoded protein: CASSESPSLDTIYF.

The V and J genes are TRBV7-9 and TRBJ1-2; D may be TRBD1 (5 bases). Germline V lookup: CDR1 SEHNR, CDR2 FQNEAQ (reference sequence). With 4 bases removed from V and 3 bases from J, the gap between germline ends came to 12 bases. The CDR3 runs to 14 residues. Here the CDR3 reads CASSSPGTDYGYTF. The CDR3, as DNA: TGTGCCAGCAGCTCCCCCGGGACCGACTATGGCTACACCTTC.

V gene TRBV5-1 combines with J gene TRBJ1-4, with D maybe TRBD1 (5 bases). V lost 0 bases and J lost 8, with 17 bases in between. From germline, CDR1 is SGHRS and CDR2 YFSETQ. The CDR3 is 16 residues long. This chain's CDR3 is CASSLGGGAWSEKLFF. The CDR3 coding sequence is TGCGCCAGCAGCTTGGGCGGAGGGGCGTGGAGCGAAAAACTGTTTTTT.

The CDR3 region has the DNA TGTGCCAGCAGTTCTCCCGGGACTCCTTCCTACAATGAGCAGTTCTTC. Protein product: CASSSPGTPSYNEQFF. The gene calls are TRBV28 and TRBJ2-1, with a weak D call TRBD2 (6 bases). With 4 bases removed from V and 1 base from J, the gap between germline ends came to 14 bases. Germline V CDR1 and CDR2: MDHEN, SYDVKM. The CDR3 runs to 16 residues.

This clone was seen a single time. This sequence joins TRBV5-8 and TRBJ2-2; D is uncertain. The CDR3 spans 13 residues. V lost 1 base and J 10 bases, leaving 11 bases between the germline ends. Germline V CDR1 and CDR2: SGHTS, YDEGEE. This CDR3 reads CASSLSATQELFF. DNA of the CDR3: TGTGCCAGCAGCTTGTCGGCCACTCAGGAGCTGTTTTTT.

With respect to this clone: Other DNA sequences from this sample encode an identical CDR3 as well. The chain links TRBV7-2 to TRBJ2-1, with 11 bases identical to TRBD2. V trimming: 5 bases; J trimming: 9 bases; junction bases outside the gene matches: 6. Germline loops: CDR1 SGHTA, CDR2 FQGNSA. The CDR3 sequence is 14 residues long. CDR3 residues: CASSLGTSGSEQFF. The DNA for the CDR3 is TGTGCCAGCAGCCTAGGGACTAGCGGTAGTGAGCAGTTCTTC.

This CDR3 reads CASSLGGSGTSKSTDTQYF. Here the CDR3 DNA reads TGTGCCAGCAGCTTAGGGGGCAGCGGGACTAGCAAATCCACAGATACGCAGTATTTT. This chain joins TRBV7-3 and TRBJ2-3; 9 bases line up with TRBD2. CDR1 and CDR2 (germline): SGHTA, FQGTGA. J lost 2 bases, V lost 2 bases, and 14 bases had no gene match. CDR3 length: 19 amino acids.

For the CDR3, the DNA is TGTGCCAGCAGACGATGGACAGGGGGCAGAAGCACAGATACGCAGTATTTT. Its protein is CASRRWTGGRSTDTQYF. The chain is built from TRBV7-9 and TRBJ2-3, with 11 bases that match TRBD1. V shed 6 bases, J shed 0 bases, and the junction held 8 bases outside the gene matches. The V gene's germline CDR1 is SEHNR and CDR2 FQNEAQ (reference sequence). The CDR3 consists of 17 residues.

The chain carries TRBV27 and TRBJ2-3; D is possibly TRBD1 (5 bases). V was pared by 4 bases and J by 2 bases, with 10 bases between. The germline V gene has CDR1 MNHEY and CDR2 SMNVEV (reference sequence). The CDR3 contains 14 residues. The CDR3 here is CASSSGRSTDTQYF. The CDR3 coding sequence is TGTGCCAGCAGTTCAGGGCGGTCCACAGATACGCAGTATTTT.

This chain connects TRBV28 to TRBJ2-7; 15 positions match TRBD2. CDR1 and CDR2 (germline): MDHEN, SYDVKM. With V trimmed by 7 bases and J by 6 bases, 7 bases remained unmatched. The CDR3 extends over 15 amino acids. CDR3 coding DNA: TGTGCCAGCATCGGGACTAGCGGGAGGCAGGGCGAGCAGTACTTC. Protein sequence: CASIGTSGRQGEQYF.